Below are 18 T cell receptor beta chains sequenced from a single sample in a study of OX40 agonist ivuxolimab in advanced cancers. The table came from immunoSEQ multiplex PCR; TCRdb's copy has only in-frame clones and leaves some out. The sample records about 36,000 clones, just under 75% being singletons. Sequencing was performed on CD4+ or CD8+ T cells sorted from blood, taken in a trial of the OX40 agonist ivuxolimab. Every receptor here comes from an adult with an advanced solid tumor such as melanoma, head and neck, liver or kidney cancer.

V usage is TRBV30 and J usage is TRBJ1-5; D uncertain. Germline V gene data show CDR1 as GTSNPN and CDR2 as SVGIG (reference sequence). This CDR3 is 13 amino acids long. Trimming took 2 bases from V and 6 from J, leaving 11 bases between them. DNA for the CDR3: TGTGCCTGGAGTACCCAGGAGGCTCAGCCCCAGCATTTT. This translates into CAWSTQEAQPQHF.

As to this clone: Additional DNA sequences in this sample encode the identical CDR3. The chain recombines TRBV7-9 with TRBJ2-2; unclear D gene. The V gene lost 5 bases and the J gene lost 4 bases, with 5 bases spanning the gap. Germline V gene sequence: CDR1 SEHNR, CDR2 FQNEAQ (reference sequence). The CDR3 is 12 residues long. The CDR3 coding sequence is TGTGCCAGCAGCCTGAGCACCGGGGAGCTGTTTTTT. It is translated as CASSLSTGELFF.

The V and J genes are TRBV27 and TRBJ1-3; the match to TRBD1 covers 9 bases. Unmatched junction bases numbered 1, after V lost 3 bases and J lost 1 base. From germline, CDR1 is MNHEY and CDR2 SMNVEV (reference sequence). The CDR3 is 15 amino acids. The CDR3 reads CASSLGTGSGNTIYF. The DNA of the CDR3 is TGTGCCAGCAGTTTGGGGACAGGGTCTGGAAACACCATATATTTT.

The chain links TRBV19 to TRBJ1-2; D is unclear. Trimming took 3 bases from V and 1 from J, leaving 6 bases between them. Germline loops: CDR1 LNHDA, CDR2 SQIVND (reference sequence). This CDR3 spans 13 amino acids. CDR3 sequence: CASSIRSNYGYTF. CDR3 coding DNA: TGTGCCAGTAGTATCCGGAGTAACTATGGCTACACCTTC.

This chain joins TRBV30 and TRBJ1-5; tentatively, D is TRBD1 (5 bases). Trimming removed 4 bases at V and 4 bases at J, with 14 bases between. The CDR3 has 14 amino acids. CDR1 is GTSNPN and CDR2 is SVGIG in the germline V gene (reference sequence). CDR3 in amino acids: CAWTQGTGNQPQHF. The CDR3 region has the DNA TGTGCCTGGACGCAGGGTACGGGGAATCAGCCCCAGCATTTT.

The chain carries TRBV4-1 and TRBJ1-3, with D perhaps TRBD1 (5 bases). The CDR3 runs to 17 residues. The V end was cut by 2 bases, the J end by 0 bases, with 14 bases between. The germline V gene encodes CDR1 MGHRA and CDR2 YSYEKL. The CDR3 loop reads CASSQRQSLNSGNTIYF. CDR3 DNA: TGCGCCAGCAGCCAAAGACAGTCTCTCAACTCTGGAAACACCATATATTTT.

This clone was detected only once. The chain couples TRBV5-1 to TRBJ2-3, with D possibly TRBD2 on 6 matching bases. The V and J ends lost 5 bases and 5 bases respectively, with 21 bases between them. Germline CDR1 reads SGHRS; CDR2 reads YFSETQ. This CDR3 is 16 amino acids long. The CDR3 DNA is TGCGCCAGCAGGTCTAGGGGAGGCACCCTCCAAGATACGCAGTATTTT. This encodes CASRSRGGTLQDTQYF. The complete variable domain, with remaining parts taken from reference TRBV5-1 and TRBJ2-3, reads KAGVTQTPRYLIKTRGQQVTLSCSPISGHRSVSWYQQTPGQGLQFLFEYFSETQRNKGNFPGRFSGRQFSNSRSEMNVSTLELGDSALYLCASRSRGGTLQDTQYFGPGTRLTVL.

V gene TRBV5-6 combines with J gene TRBJ1-2; D is perhaps TRBD1 (6 bases). The CDR3 loop spans 13 amino acids. Trimming took off 4 bases at V and 4 bases at J, with 11 bases between the two ends. The germline V gene encodes CDR1 SGHDT and CDR2 YYEEEE. The CDR3 DNA reads TGTGCCAGCAGCCCTGGGGGGCTCTATGGCTACACCTTC. Translation gives CASSPGGLYGYTF.

The CDR3 DNA follows: TGTGCCAGCAGCACCTTACAGGACACTGAAGCTTTCTTT. This gives the protein CASSTLQDTEAFF. V usage is TRBV5-4 and J usage is TRBJ1-1; D is perhaps TRBD1 (5 bases). The CDR3 extends over 13 amino acids. Germline V lookup: CDR1 SGHNT, CDR2 YYREEE (reference sequence). V lost 4 bases and J lost 3, with 10 bases in between.

This clone has only one observation. This chain joins TRBV9 and TRBJ2-2; no clear D. CDR3 size: 13 residues. V shed 0 bases and J shed 5 bases, with 5 bases lying between them. CDR1 is SGDLS, CDR2 YYNGEE, per germline. CDR3 loop: CASSVDATGELFF. The CDR3 coding sequence is TGTGCCAGCAGCGTAGACGCAACCGGGGAGCTGTTTTTT.

This chain uses TRBV28 with TRBJ2-2; D gene uncertain. V lost 9 bases and J 4 bases, leaving 9 bases between the germline ends. The CDR3 sequence is 12 residues long. Looked up from germline, CDR1 is MDHEN and CDR2 is SYDVKM. DNA of the CDR3: TGTGCCAGTTATTCAGGCACCGGGGAGCTGTTTTTT. The encoded protein is CASYSGTGELFF. The full variable domain, rest sourced from reference TRBV28 and TRBJ2-2, is DVKVTQSSRYLVKRTGEKVFLECVQDMDHENMFWYRQDPGLGLRLIYFSYDVKMKEKGDIPEGYSVSREKKERFSLILESASTNQTSMYLCASYSGTGELFFGEGSRLTVL.

This chain links TRBV5-1 with TRBJ2-3, with 13 bases matching TRBD2. Trimming removed 3 bases from V and 1 base from J; junction bases left unmatched: 2. The CDR3 has 16 residues. Per the germline V gene, CDR1 is SGHRS and CDR2 is YFSETQ. CDR3 bases: TGCGCCAGCAGCTATGGACTAGCGGGGGGCACAGATACGCAGTATTTT. Protein sequence: CASSYGLAGGTDTQYF. The full variable domain, its missing parts supplied by reference TRBV5-1 and TRBJ2-3, is KAGVTQTPRYLIKTRGQQVTLSCSPISGHRSVSWYQQTPGQGLQFLFEYFSETQRNKGNFPGRFSGRQFSNSRSEMNVSTLELGDSALYLCASSYGLAGGTDTQYFGPGTRLTVL.

The rearrangement uses TRBV29-1 and TRBJ2-7; a possible D gene is TRBD1 (5 bases). The germline V and J ends were trimmed by 6 bases and 9 bases, with 18 bases remaining between them. The germline CDR1 and CDR2 sequences are SQVTM and ANQGSEA. The CDR3 totals 12 residues. CDR3 loop: CSVPGYPDGQYF. CDR3 coding DNA: TGCAGCGTCCCAGGGTACCCTGACGGGCAGTACTTC.

CDR3 in amino acids: CASSLAARQAYGYTF. The CDR3 DNA sequence: TGTGCCAGCAGCTTGGCCGCCAGACAAGCCTATGGCTACACCTTC. The V call is TRBV5-4, the J call TRBJ1-2; D is unclear. The germline CDR1 and CDR2 sequences are SGHNT and YYREEE (reference sequence). Between the trimmed V and J ends, which lost 0 bases and 4 bases, there was a span of 13 bases. This CDR3 is 15 amino acids long.

V gene TRBV21-1 combines with J gene TRBJ2-7; the table's D call TRBD2 went unverified against the DNA. TRBV21-1 is shown as a pseudogene. The CDR3 sequence is 15 residues long. The CDR3 coding sequence is TGTGCCAGCAGCAGGGGCCAAAAGCGGGGCTACGAGCAGTACTTC. Its protein product is CASSRGQKRGYEQYF.

CDR3 sequence: CASSLVGTSVETQYF. In nucleotides, the CDR3 is TGTGCCAGCAGCTTAGTAGGGACTAGCGTGGAGACCCAGTACTTC. The genes are TRBV11-2 and TRBJ2-5; TRBD2 matches at 10 bases. The ends lost 1 base at V and 5 bases at J; junction bases unmatched: 4. Germline V gene lookup returns CDR1 SGHAT and CDR2 FQNNGV. The CDR3 is made up of 15 amino acids.

In its sample, this clone was seen a few times. Other nucleotide sequences in the sample specify the same CDR3. The CDR3 protein is CASSVGQGNYGYTF. For the CDR3, the DNA is TGTGCCAGCAGCGTGGGACAGGGCAACTATGGCTACACCTTC. The chain employs TRBV9 and TRBJ1-2; TRBD1 agrees at 9 bases. The ends lost 2 bases at V and 2 bases at J; junction bases unmatched: 1. The length of the CDR3 is 14 residues. Germline V gives CDR1 SGDLS, CDR2 YYNGEE.

This chain uses TRBV2 with TRBJ2-3; 7 bases agree with TRBD2. Germline lookup yields CDR1 SNHLY and CDR2 FYNNEI. The CDR3 consists of 14 residues. V was pared by 4 bases and J by 3 bases, with 4 bases of the junction left unmatched. CDR3 bases: TGTGCCAGCAGTGGGCAGGGAGGGACAGATACGCAGTATTTT. This sequence encodes CASSGQGGTDTQYF.